The rows below give T cell receptor beta chains drawn from one sample of a study of blood T cell repertoires in COVID-19. Produced via immunoSEQ multiplex PCR; TCRdb's table is partial and in-frame only. Of roughly 39,000 clones listed, roughly nine tenths are singletons. The sample was peripheral blood. Receptors were obtained from a woman at least 80 years old with active COVID-19. CDR3s include the opening cysteine and the closing phenylalanine or tryptophan. The D gene is left open where the match is weak. The size field is filled for only some rows; it gives once, few, many or a size class.

>NA|NA|TRBV19|TRBJ1-4
TGTGCCGCAGAGGCGGGAGAAAAACTGTTTTTT
CAAEAGEKLFF
>NA|once|TRBV19|TRBJ2-1
TGTGCCAGTAGTCCCCCCCGCGGGGCTAATGAGCAGTTCTTC
CASSPPRGANEQFF
>TRBD1|NA|TRBV4-2|TRBJ1-2
TGTGCCAGCAGCCAAGGGGACAGGGACTATGGCTACACCTTC
CASSQGDRDYGYTF
>TRBD1|NA|TRBV19|TRBJ2-1
TGTGCCAGTAGCAGGGGGCCCAGCTCCTACAATGAGCAGTTCTTC
CASSRGPSSYNEQFF
>TRBD1|NA|TRBV2|TRBJ1-4
TGTGCCAGCAGGGGCTTTGACAGGGGGGGTGAAAAACTGTTTTTT
CASRGFDRGGEKLFF
>NA|few|TRBV2|TRBJ1-5
TGTGCCAGCAGTCCACGAGCCGGGACAAAAAATCAGCCCCAGCATTTT
CASSPRAGTKNQPQHF
>NA|NA|TRBV7-9|TRBJ1-1
TGTGCCAGCAGCTTTCAGGGGTCCACTGAAGCTTTCTTT
CASSFQGSTEAFF
>NA|few|TRBV12-1|TRBJ2-5
TGTGCCAGCAGCCCCAGGGCCTCCCAAGAGACCCAGTACTTC
CASSPRASQETQYF
>TRBD2|NA|TRBV19|TRBJ2-2
TGTGCCAGTACTAATAAGCGGGGGGGCCGGTCAGGCACCGGGGAGCTGTTTTTT
CASTNKRGGRSGTGELFF
>NA|NA|TRBV7-2|TRBJ2-3
TGTGCCAGCAGCTGGGGGCGTGACACAGATACGCAGTATTTT
CASSWGRDTDTQYF
>TRBD2|NA|TRBV11-2|TRBJ2-7
TGTGCCAGCAGCTTAGGGACTAGCGAGCAGTACTTC
CASSLGTSEQYF
>TRBD1|NA|TRBV7-2|TRBJ1-2
TGTGCGACCGGGACAGGGGGCGACAACTATGGCTACACCTTC
CATGTGGDNYGYTF
>TRBD1|once|TRBV29-1|TRBJ2-5
TGCAGCGTTGAAGATCGGAGGACAGGGGGCCGGGGGACCCAGTACTTC
CSVEDRRTGGRGTQYF
>NA|NA|TRBV5-1|TRBJ1-6
TGCGCCAGCAGCTTGGGTGAGGGCCTCTATAATTCACCCCTCCACTTT
CASSLGEGLYNSPLHF
>TRBD2|few|TRBV5-1|TRBJ2-7
TGCGCCAGCAGCTTCCCAACTAGCGGAGACCCCTACGAGCAGTACTTC
CASSFPTSGDPYEQYF
>NA|NA|TRBV9|TRBJ2-2
TGTGCCAGCAGCAGACGCGGGGGCGAGCTGTTTTTT
CASSRRGGELFF
>NA|NA|TRBV19|TRBJ1-3
TGTGCCAGTAGTATTGACAGCCCCTCTGGAAACACCATATATTTT
CASSIDSPSGNTIYF
>TRBD1|NA|TRBV6-6|TRBJ1-1
TGTGCCAGCAGATTCCTGCCGGGACAGAGTGAAGCTTTCTTT
CASRFLPGQSEAFF
>TRBD1|NA|TRBV6-5|TRBJ1-1
TGTGCCAGCAGCCTAATAGGCAGGGGGACTTTCTTT
CASSLIGRGTFF
>TRBD1|once|TRBV5-8|TRBJ1-5
TGTGCCAGCAGGGAGACAGGGGGCGAGGTCAGCAATCAGCCCCAGCATTTT
CASRETGGEVSNQPQHF
>TRBD1|NA|TRBV6-5|TRBJ2-7
TGTGCCAGCAGTTACCGTGGGACAGGGATATACGAGCAGTACTTC
CASSYRGTGIYEQYF
>TRBD1|few|TRBV5-4|TRBJ2-1
TGTGCCAGCAGCCTCTATAAGGACAGGTACAATGAGCAGTTCTTC
CASSLYKDRYNEQFF
>TRBD2|NA|TRBV19|TRBJ2-3
TGTGCCAGTAGTATGGGGCGGGGGAGCACAGATACGCAGTATTTT
CASSMGRGSTDTQYF
>NA|NA|TRBV7-2|TRBJ1-5
TGTGCCAGCAGCTTATACCGGGGAAGCAATCAGCCCCAGCATTTT
CASSLYRGSNQPQHF